Listed below are T cell receptor beta chains from one sample, sequenced in a study of molecular identifiers for immune sequencing clone quantification. TCRdb reprocessed the PCR reads via MiXCR and lists one record per CDR3 protein. The sample shows approximately 590,000 distinct CDR3 sequences, about 25% of them seen only once. Sequenced: naive CD8+ T cells from blood, with Jurkat cell RNA spiked in. These receptors came from a human donor in good health. Some libraries in this study had Jurkat cell RNA spiked in. Both conserved end residues are trimmed from each CDR3. Clone size is given for some rows only: seen once, a few or many times, or a class if the clone is expanded.

>TRBJ2-7|TRBV27|many
ASSYTGGVLF
>TRBJ2-2|TRBV19|-
ASSIGVAGELF
>TRBJ2-7|TRBV7-9|few
ASSPRAGPSYEQY
>TRBJ2-7|TRBV2|few
ASNEDRGTYEQY
>TRBJ2-5|TRBV7-9|-
ASSLAPSGVETQY
>TRBJ2-3|TRBV13|-
ASSLWRGGGTDTQY
>TRBJ2-1|TRBV28|many
ASSSRLAAIANEQF
>TRBJ2-3|TRBV5-6|-
ASSFGAGSADTQY
>TRBJ1-2|TRBV7-9|-
ASSPQGRGYT
>TRBJ2-1|TRBV4-3|few
ASSPGTGIAYNEQF
>TRBJ2-3|TRBV9|-
ASSAEGLAGASTDTQY
>TRBJ2-1|TRBV4-1|-
ASSQRLAGAYNEQF
>TRBJ2-1|TRBV30|-
AWSVSWNEQF
>TRBJ2-2|TRBV6-5|few
ASSYGLAGGPGELF
>TRBJ1-5|TRBV12-3/TRBV12-4|many
ASSRGGGEQPQH
>TRBJ1-5|TRBV6-1|few
ASSGNQPQH
>TRBJ2-7|TRBV7-9|few
ASSLGSGTAYEQY
>TRBJ1-1|TRBV28|-
ASSFRGSHTEAF
>TRBJ2-2|TRBV7-9|-
TSSSLTGELF
>TRBJ2-6|TRBV19|many
ASRSGANVLT
>TRBJ1-1|TRBV20-1|many
SAREAKARGAF
>TRBJ2-3|TRBV6-6|once
ASSWRHVGTDTQY
>TRBJ1-1|TRBV4-1|many
ASSQVRGSYTEAF
>TRBJ2-7|TRBV27|-
ASSWASSYEQY
>TRBJ1-6|TRBV5-6|few
ASSTGQGAYNSPLH
>TRBJ2-7|TRBV7-9|once
ASRLEPGGLEEQY
>TRBJ1-6|TRBV25-1|many
ANCREDNSPLH
>TRBJ2-3|TRBV2|-
ASSPWNSGGLDTQY
>TRBJ1-2|TRBV12-3/TRBV12-4|few
ASSSPGTNGYT
>TRBJ1-1|TRBV13|-
ASSRQTGAGTEAF
>TRBJ1-5|TRBV9|-
ASGGRNQPQH
>TRBJ2-7|TRBV29-1|many
SVEDPQGGYEQY
>TRBJ1-2|TRBV6-2/TRBV6-3|-
ASSYSSGSPRGYT
>TRBJ2-3|TRBV12-3/TRBV12-4|-
ASSLGLAGGPGTDTQS
>TRBJ2-5|TRBV4-2|-
ASSLTLAGGRQETQY
>TRBJ2-1|TRBV19|-
ASSMYDGSYNEQF
>TRBJ2-3|TRBV30|-
AWTGGLSTDTQY
>TRBJ1-1|TRBV6-2/TRBV6-3|many
ASRAGQPNTEAF
>TRBJ2-7|TRBV6-2/TRBV6-3|few
ASSYGTGVTYEQY
>TRBJ2-7|TRBV29-1|many
SVVQAGGVWYEQY
>TRBJ2-1|TRBV6-5|few
ASRSTTGGEQF
>TRBJ2-7|TRBV3-1|-
ASSQDWSGYEQY
>TRBJ2-1|TRBV20-1|-
SAKDRGRSYNEQF
>TRBJ2-1|TRBV29-1|few
SVEGTPSQIYNEQF
>TRBJ1-4|TRBV11-2|many
ASSSKEGYNEKLF
>TRBJ2-7|TRBV11-2|few
ASSLGYGGAYEQY
>TRBJ1-3|TRBV7-6|many
ASSLGTRAGNTIY
>TRBJ2-7|TRBV28|few
ASRSARTGLSYEQY
>TRBJ2-3|TRBV11-2|once
ASSTRALVGGTDTQY
>TRBJ2-6|TRBV5-1|-
ASSLAQVGAGANVLT
>TRBJ2-3|TRBV9|many
ASQPGTRADTQY
>TRBJ2-7|TRBV13|few
ASSCQTSGGPPYEQY
>TRBJ2-7|TRBV19|-
ASSIGLPYEQY
>TRBJ2-7|TRBV4-1|once
ASSQAEAGGYEQY
>TRBJ1-1|TRBV9|many
ASSVATAGSEAF
>TRBJ2-7|TRBV7-9|-
AGSLGDREQY
>TRBJ2-1|TRBV11-2|few
ASSLEIGENEQF